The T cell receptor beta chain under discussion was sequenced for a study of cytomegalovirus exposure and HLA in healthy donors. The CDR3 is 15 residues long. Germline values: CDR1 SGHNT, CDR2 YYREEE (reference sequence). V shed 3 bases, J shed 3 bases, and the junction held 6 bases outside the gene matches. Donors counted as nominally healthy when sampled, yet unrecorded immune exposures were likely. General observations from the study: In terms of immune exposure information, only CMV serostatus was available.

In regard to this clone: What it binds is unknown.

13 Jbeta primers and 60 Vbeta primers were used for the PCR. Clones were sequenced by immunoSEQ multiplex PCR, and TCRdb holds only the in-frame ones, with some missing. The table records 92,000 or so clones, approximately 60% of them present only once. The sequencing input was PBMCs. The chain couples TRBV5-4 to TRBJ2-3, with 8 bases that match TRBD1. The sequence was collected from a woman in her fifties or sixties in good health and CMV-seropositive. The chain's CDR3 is CASSSEDRATDTQYF. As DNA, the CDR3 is TGTGCCAGCAGCTCAGAGGACAGGGCAACAGATACGCAGTATTTT.